These 3 T cell receptor beta chains were sequenced from one sample in a study of cytomegalovirus exposure and HLA in healthy donors. This table comes from immunoSEQ multiplex PCR, and its TCRdb copy is limited to in-frame clones, with some not included. The table records 76,000 or so clones, 94% of them present only once. Material: PBMCs. The source is a woman aged 18-35 years in good health and CMV-seronegative.

CDR3 coding DNA: TGTGCCAGCAGTGAACCGGGGGAGCAGTACTTC. Translation gives CASSEPGEQYF. The chain couples TRBV2 to TRBJ2-7; D possibly corresponds to TRBD2 (5 bases). In germline, CDR1 is SNHLY, CDR2 FYNNEI. Trimming left V 2 bases short and J 7 bases short, with 6 bases between. CDR3 length: 11 amino acids.

The J gene is TRBJ1-1, the V gene TRBV5-1; 7 nucleotides match TRBD1. J lost 5 bases, V lost 4 bases, and 17 bases had no gene match. From germline, CDR1 is SGHRS and CDR2 YFSETQ. The CDR3 runs 17 residues. The CDR3 protein is CASSQTGHQMKWTEAFF. The CDR3 DNA reads as TGCGCCAGCAGCCAGACAGGGCATCAGATGAAGTGGACTGAAGCTTTCTTT.

The chain links TRBV5-1 to TRBJ1-4; weak D call: TRBD1 (6 bases). Germline V gene data show CDR1 as SGHRS and CDR2 as YFSETQ. Trimming took 4 bases from V and 4 from J, leaving 14 bases between them. The CDR3 length is 15 residues. The CDR3 nucleotides are TGCGCCAGCAGCCCCCAGGGGTACGGTAATGAAAAACTGTTTTTT. Translating gives CASSPQGYGNEKLFF.